This TCR beta chain was documented in a study of T cell repertoires in cytomegalovirus infection. Study-wide points: Cumulative frequency of public TCR beta families picked out carriers of CMV plus the relevant HLA.

This CDR3 has 16 amino acids. Looked up from germline, CDR1 is SQVTM and CDR2 is ANQGSEA. TCRdb processed the reads anew with MiXCR; each CDR3 protein has one entry. The table lists some 920,000 distinct CDR3 sequences, approximately 33% of them singletons. This clonotype was seen once. Its antigen remains unknown. Compared with germline, one end of the junction differs, possibly owing to a read error. The chain employs TRBV29-1 and TRBJ2-5; D might be TRBD2 (7 bases). The sequences come from cultured CD8+ T cells from PBMCs, collected from culture after CMV antigen stimulation. This clonotype originated in a human donor in good health (CMV status not recorded). Some clones in this sample may be carry-over from other donors' samples. The CDR3 loop reads CSVEDLRRGRQVTQYF. CDR3 DNA: TGCAGCGTTGAAGATCTTAGGCGGGGGCGTCAAGTGACCCAGTACTTC. The variable domain in full, completed from reference TRBV29-1 and TRBJ2-5, reads SAVISQKPSRDICQRGTSLTIQCQVDSQVTMMFWYRQQPGQSLTLIATANQGSEATYESGFVIDKFPISRPNLTFSTLTVSNMSPEDSSIYLCSVEDLRRGRQVTQYFGPGTRLLVL.